The 22 T cell receptor beta chains below all came from one sample that was sequenced in a study of shared clonotypes between healthy human individuals. The method was immunoSEQ multiplex PCR; TCRdb's version includes in-frame clones alone and lacks a portion of them. The sample includes 850,000 to 1,200,000 clones, roughly 80% of them seen just once. Sequenced: memory CD4+ T cells sorted from blood. The subset here: CD45RA-negative fraction. The receptors here all came from a young man in good health.

V and J are TRBV15 and TRBJ1-5, with D hard to call. V was cut by 0 bases and J by 9 bases, with 12 bases left in between. The CDR3 runs 14 residues. Germline V CDR1 and CDR2: LNHNV, YYDKDF (reference sequence). Here the CDR3 reads CATSRDVSSAPQHF. The CDR3 bases are TGTGCCACCAGCAGAGATGTGAGTTCAGCGCCCCAGCATTTT.

The chain combines TRBV5-6 with TRBJ1-2; 9 bases are shared with TRBD1. Looked up from germline, CDR1 is SGHDT and CDR2 is YYEEEE. Trimming took 3 bases from V and 8 from J; bases not matched to a gene: 17. The CDR3 is 17 residues long. The CDR3 nucleotides read TGTGCCAGCAGCTCAGCCCCCGGGACAGGGAGAATCGAGGGCTACACCTTC. Translating it yields CASSSAPGTGRIEGYTF.

In this sample, this clone turned up once. The chain carries TRBV5-4 and TRBJ2-7, with TRBD2 as a possible D gene (6 bases). This CDR3 spans 15 amino acids. Germline V gene data show CDR1 as SGHNT and CDR2 as YYREEE (reference sequence). With 3 bases removed from V and 1 base from J, the gap between germline ends came to 14 bases. The CDR3 reads CASSSGGAPSYEQYF. The CDR3 DNA reads TGTGCCAGCAGCTCTGGCGGGGCGCCTTCCTACGAGCAGTACTTC.

This clone was observed a handful of times. The V call is TRBV27, the J call TRBJ2-1; tentative D call: TRBD2 (6 bases). The CDR3 length is 15 residues. The germline V and J ends were trimmed by 6 bases and 10 bases, with 22 bases remaining between them. Germline loops: CDR1 MNHEY, CDR2 SMNVEV (reference sequence). The DNA of the CDR3 is TGTGCCAGCAGCCCCCGGCTTAGGCAGGAGGGCGAGCAGTTCTTC. Translated, it gives CASSPRLRQEGEQFF.

In its sample, this clone was seen a few times. The J gene is TRBJ1-2, the V gene TRBV28; D remains unclear. The CDR3 loop spans 14 amino acids. V was shortened by 9 bases and J by 4 bases, with 18 bases between the two germline ends. Germline CDR1 MDHEN, CDR2 SYDVKM. The CDR3 here is CASVPGRMGYGYTF. CDR3 nucleotides: TGTGCCAGTGTCCCCGGACGGATGGGCTATGGCTACACCTTC.

This clone was counted between two and nine times. The rearrangement links TRBV5-4 to TRBJ2-7, with 9 bases that match TRBD2. Germline assignment: CDR1 SGHNT and CDR2 YYREEE (reference sequence). This CDR3 comprises 14 residues. Unmatched junction bases numbered 6, after V lost 4 bases and J lost 4 bases. CDR3 DNA sequence: TGTGCCAGCAGCACCGGGACTAGCAAGTACGAGCAGTACTTC. It encodes CASSTGTSKYEQYF.

V usage is TRBV27 and J usage is TRBJ2-7; 11 bases line up with TRBD1. The ends lost 0 bases at V and 3 bases at J; junction bases unmatched: 4. Germline V gene sequence: CDR1 MNHEY, CDR2 SMNVEV (reference sequence). The CDR3 extends over 16 amino acids. CDR3 amino acids: CASSLSFGTGGYEQYF. In DNA form, the CDR3 reads TGTGCCAGCAGTTTATCTTTTGGGACAGGGGGCTACGAGCAGTACTTC.

This sequence joins TRBV4-3 and TRBJ2-2; D not certain. V was shortened by 0 bases and J by 3 bases, with 14 bases between the two germline ends. The germline gives CDR1 LGHNA, CDR2 YSLEER. The CDR3 consists of 17 residues. CDR3: CASSQEFVYEDTGELFF. The CDR3 region has the DNA TGCGCCAGCAGCCAAGAGTTTGTCTACGAAGACACCGGGGAGCTGTTTTTT.

This chain connects TRBV7-2 to TRBJ1-1, with D unclear. CDR3 length: 13 residues. The V and J ends lost 3 bases and 4 bases respectively, with 9 bases between them. Looked up from germline, CDR1 is SGHTA and CDR2 is FQGNSA. The CDR3 protein is CASSFSTSTEAFF. CDR3 nucleotide sequence: TGTGCCAGCAGCTTTTCAACGAGCACTGAAGCTTTCTTT.

The chain uses TRBV19 and TRBJ1-2; D may be TRBD1 (6 bases). V lost 5 bases and J 12 bases, leaving 16 bases between the germline ends. Per germline, CDR1 LNHDA and CDR2 SQIVND (reference sequence). This CDR3 spans 12 amino acids. The CDR3 sequence: CASSPRTAHHTF. The CDR3 nucleotides read TGTGCCAGTAGTCCGCGGACAGCTCATCACACCTTC. Filled out from reference TRBV19 and TRBJ1-2, the complete variable domain reads DGGITQSPKYLFRKEGQNVTLSCEQNLNHDAMYWYRQDPGQGLRLIYYSQIVNDFQKGDIAEGYSVSREKKESFPLTVTSAQKNPTAFYLCASSPRTAHHTFGSGTRLTVV.

The gene calls are TRBV4-1 and TRBJ2-4, with 8 bases fitting TRBD2. CDR3 size: 17 residues. With 0 bases clipped from V and 0 bases from J, the junction kept 4 bases outside the gene matches. Germline V lookup: CDR1 MGHRA, CDR2 YSYEKL. CDR3 sequence: CASSQDTSGRAKNIQYF. Written as DNA, the CDR3 is TGCGCCAGCAGCCAAGATACGAGCGGGAGAGCCAAAAACATTCAGTACTTC.

The rearrangement joins TRBV30 to TRBJ1-4; TRBD1 is a possible D gene (5 bases). Trimming removed 4 bases at V and 3 bases at J, with 18 bases between. In germline, CDR1 is GTSNPN, CDR2 SVGIG (reference sequence). CDR3 length: 16 amino acids. Here the CDR3 reads CAWNPRRGWPNEKLFF. CDR3 DNA sequence: TGTGCCTGGAACCCGAGGAGGGGCTGGCCTAATGAAAAACTGTTTTTT.

The rearrangement joins TRBV27 to TRBJ2-3, with TRBD2 matching 9 bases. The J segment lost 5 bases and the V segment lost 8 bases, leaving 5 bases of the junction unmatched. CDR1 MNHEY and CDR2 SMNVEV come from the germline V gene (reference sequence). The length of the CDR3 is 13 residues. Here the CDR3 reads CASSRREGDTQYF. The CDR3 nucleotides read TGTGCCAGCTCCCGGCGGGAGGGAGATACGCAGTATTTT.

J is TRBJ1-2 and V is TRBV6-1, with 7 bases identical to TRBD1. Germline-derived CDR1 and CDR2 are MNHNS and SASEGT. This CDR3 is 13 amino acids long. Unmatched junction bases numbered 7, after V lost 7 bases and J lost 5 bases. The CDR3 reads CASTPGTEYGYTF. In DNA form, the CDR3 reads TGTGCCAGCACCCCCGGGACAGAGTATGGCTACACCTTC.

The chain joins TRBV6-6 to TRBJ1-4; TRBD1 aligns across 8 bases. The CDR3 spans 14 residues. V dropped 7 bases and J dropped 7; count of bases not matched to a gene: 8. Germline V lookup: CDR1 MNHNY, CDR2 SVGAGI (reference sequence). The CDR3 nucleotides read TGTGCCAGCATGCTGACAGGGGCAGGTGAAAAACTGTTTTTT. The encoded protein is CASMLTGAGEKLFF.

The gene calls are TRBV15 and TRBJ1-4, with D maybe TRBD1 (5 bases). The V end lost 5 bases, the J end lost 0 bases, and 10 bases lay between the germline ends. Germline V gene data show CDR1 as LNHNV and CDR2 as YYDKDF (reference sequence). The CDR3 spans 15 residues. The DNA of the CDR3 is TGTGCCACCAGCTGGGACGGCGCAACTAATGAAAAACTGTTTTTT. Translation: CATSWDGATNEKLFF.

Regarding this clone: This sample includes further DNA sequences coding for the same CDR3. The CDR3 is CASSYLTSGANVLTF. The CDR3 DNA follows: TGTGCCAGCAGTTACCTTACTTCTGGGGCCAACGTCCTGACTTTC. This chain joins TRBV6-5 and TRBJ2-6, with D unresolved. Germline assignment: CDR1 MNHEY and CDR2 SVGAGI. This CDR3 region has 15 residues. The V gene lost 2 bases and the J gene lost 1 base, with 6 bases spanning the gap.

V is TRBV2 and J is TRBJ2-4, with TRBD2 identical over 7 bases. Germline loops: CDR1 SNHLY, CDR2 FYNNEI. V trimming: 1 base; J trimming: 1 base; junction bases outside the gene matches: 13. The length of the CDR3 is 19 residues. CDR3 region: CASSEGIASRGGAKNIQYF. The DNA for the CDR3 is TGTGCCAGCAGTGAAGGGATAGCCTCCCGGGGAGGGGCCAAAAACATTCAGTACTTC.

This clone was detected only a few times. V gene TRBV5-4 combines with J gene TRBJ2-5; D possibly uses TRBD1 or TRBD2 (6 bases each). Per germline, CDR1 SGHNT and CDR2 YYREEE (reference sequence). Trimming left V 6 bases short and J 5 bases short, with 17 bases between. This CDR3 comprises 14 residues. Written as DNA, the CDR3 is TGTGCCAGCAAATATGCCGGGGGCGGGGAGACCCAGTACTTC. Residues: CASKYAGGGETQYF.

About this clone itself: The sample has other DNA sequences that encode this CDR3 too. The genes are TRBV9 and TRBJ1-4, with D perhaps TRBD1 (6 bases). Germline assignment: CDR1 SGDLS and CDR2 YYNGEE. The CDR3 sequence is 14 residues long. V was shortened by 0 bases and J by 8 bases, with 11 bases between the two germline ends. CDR3 coding DNA: TGTGCCAGCAGCGTAGGAACAGGGCGGGAAAAACTGTTTTTT. Translating gives CASSVGTGREKLFF.

The V and J genes are TRBV10-3 and TRBJ1-2; D gene uncertain. CDR3 length: 13 residues. The germline V gene encodes CDR1 ENHRY and CDR2 SYGVKD. The V and J ends lost 4 bases and 4 bases respectively, with 10 bases between them. DNA for the CDR3: TGTGCCATCAGTGCCTATGACGGCTATGGCTACACCTTC. Its translation: CAISAYDGYGYTF.

This sequence joins TRBV11-3 and TRBJ2-2, with 14 bases matching TRBD2. In germline, CDR1 is SGHNT, CDR2 YENEEA. Unmatched junction bases numbered 4, after V lost 3 bases and J lost 7 bases. This CDR3 spans 16 amino acids. The DNA for the CDR3 is TGTGCCAGCAGCTTCGGGACTAGCGGGGGTGGCGGGGAGCTGTTTTTT. Translated, it gives CASSFGTSGGGGELFF.